The clone carrying this T cell receptor (beta chain) has a single count. Repertoires were generated with immunoSEQ multiplex PCR, while TCRdb's copy carries only in-frame clones and drops some. Among 30,000 to 40,000 clones listed, roughly 85% were seen once. V was trimmed by 1 base and J by 8 bases, leaving 8 bases between them. The CDR3 length is 13 residues. Germline V gives CDR1 SEHNR, CDR2 FQNEAQ (reference sequence). The data are from a study of sequential checkpoint blockade in melanoma. Study details: Both treatment sequences were followed by maintenance nivolumab.

Treatment described: randomized to nivolumab then ipilimumab (arm A) or the reverse (arm B). Specimen: CD8+ T cells sorted from blood (inferred from file names), collected from a patient given nivolumab and ipilimumab in sequence. The origin of this receptor is a human donor with melanoma. V usage is TRBV7-9 and J usage is TRBJ1-4; TRBD1 might be the D (6 bases). In DNA, the CDR3 is TGTGCCAGCAGCTTAGTGACAGGCGAAAAACTGTTTTTT. It is translated as CASSLVTGEKLFF.